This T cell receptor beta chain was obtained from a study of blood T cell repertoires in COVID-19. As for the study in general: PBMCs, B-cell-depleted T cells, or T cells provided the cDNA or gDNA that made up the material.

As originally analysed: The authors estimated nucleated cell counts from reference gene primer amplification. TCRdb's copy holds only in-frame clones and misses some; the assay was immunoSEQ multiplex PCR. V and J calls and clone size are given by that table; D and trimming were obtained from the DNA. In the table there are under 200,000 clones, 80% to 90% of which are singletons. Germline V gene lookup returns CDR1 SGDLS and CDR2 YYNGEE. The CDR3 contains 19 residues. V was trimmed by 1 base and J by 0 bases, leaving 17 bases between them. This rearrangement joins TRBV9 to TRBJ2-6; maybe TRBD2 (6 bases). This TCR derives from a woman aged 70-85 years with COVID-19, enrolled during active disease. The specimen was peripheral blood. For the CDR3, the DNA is TGTGCCAGCAGCGTACAGTCCGGGACTGCCCGCTCTGGGGCCAACGTCCTGACTTTC. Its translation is CASSVQSGTARSGANVLTF.